The source of this T cell receptor beta chain is a study of blood T cell repertoires in COVID-19. CDR1 LGHNA and CDR2 YSLEER come from the germline V gene. CDR3 size: 15 residues. V gave up 2 bases and J gave up 3 bases, with 13 bases separating them. Measured with immunoSEQ multiplex PCR; TCRdb has only the in-frame clones, and not every one. The sample has some 150,000 clones, roughly 90% seen once; the top ten hold around 3.2%. The chain employs TRBV4-3 and TRBJ1-2; possibly TRBD1 for D (5 bases). The clonotype was recovered from a man in his sixties with active or convalescent COVID-19. The sample consisted of peripheral blood. Written as DNA, the CDR3 is TGCGCCAGCAGCCAAAATCACGGCAGGGACTATGGCTACACCTTC. It codes for CASSQNHGRDYGYTF.